This TCR beta chain was retrieved from a study of blood T cell repertoires in COVID-19. Germline V gives CDR1 SGHTA, CDR2 FQGNSA. The ends lost 6 bases at V and 0 bases at J; junction bases unmatched: 5. The CDR3 spans 14 residues. Profiling relied on immunoSEQ multiplex PCR, and the TCRdb table lists in-frame clones only, not all of them. The sample lists 250,000 to 300,000 clones, approximately 90% occurring once. The TCR was taken from a woman aged 60-75 years with acute or convalescent COVID-19. The chain is built from TRBV7-2 and TRBJ2-7; 7 bases line up with TRBD1. Sequencing was performed on peripheral blood. The chain's CDR3 is CASRSGQASYEQYF. DNA of the CDR3: TGTGCCAGCAGATCCGGACAGGCCTCCTACGAGCAGTACTTC.